This is a list of T cell receptor beta chains from one sample in a study of cytomegalovirus exposure and HLA in healthy donors. Assay: immunoSEQ multiplex PCR; the TCRdb copy retains only in-frame clones and omits some. The sample contains around 99,000 clones, around 85% of which appear only once. Material: PBMCs. All receptors derive from a man under 40 in good health and CMV-seronegative. CDR3s include the opening cysteine and the closing phenylalanine or tryptophan. D genes are given only for firm matches. Clone size, where shown, is once, few, many, or a class for clones that have expanded.

NA,TRBJ1-5,TRBV19,NA,15,CASSITGSTNQPQHF,TGTGCCAGTAGTATAACTGGGAGTACTAATCAGCCCCAGCATTTT
NA,TRBJ2-7,TRBV7-2,TRBD2,14,CASTVAGSSYEQYF,TGTGCCAGCACCGTAGCGGGGAGCTCCTACGAGCAGTACTTC
NA,TRBJ2-3,TRBV2,TRBD1,14,CASSDWQGADTQYF,TGTGCCAGCAGTGATTGGCAGGGGGCAGATACGCAGTATTTT
NA,TRBJ2-5,TRBV7-9,NA,14,CASRDGRDQETQYF,TGTGCCAGCCGTGACGGGAGAGACCAAGAGACCCAGTACTTC
NA,TRBJ2-7,TRBV7-2,TRBD1,16,CASSLMGQGPSYEQYF,TGTGCCAGCAGCTTAATGGGACAGGGCCCTTCCTACGAGCAGTACTTC
NA,TRBJ1-2,TRBV25-1,NA,11,CASSDGYGYTF,TGTGCCAGCAGTGACGGCTATGGCTACACCTTC
NA,TRBJ2-7,TRBV10-3,NA,15,CAISAFAPSSYEQYF,TGTGCCATCAGTGCCTTCGCCCCGAGCTCCTACGAGCAGTACTTC
NA,TRBJ2-3,TRBV4-2,TRBD2,16,CASSQDLGGGTDTQYF,TGTGCCAGCAGCCAAGATTTGGGGGGGGGCACAGATACGCAGTATTTT
NA,TRBJ1-2,TRBV5-8,NA,12,CASSLEGPGYTF,TGTGCCAGCAGCTTGGAGGGGCCTGGCTACACCTTC
NA,TRBJ1-1,TRBV27,TRBD1,13,CASRDIQGLEAFF,TGTGCCAGCAGAGATATACAGGGGTTAGAAGCTTTCTTT
NA,TRBJ2-2,TRBV4-2,NA,15,CASSQEANSPGELFF,TGTGCCAGCAGCCAGGAGGCCAATTCTCCCGGGGAGCTGTTTTTT
NA,TRBJ1-1,TRBV7-3,TRBD1,14,CASSFTGGDTEAFF,TGTGCCAGCAGCTTCACAGGGGGCGACACTGAAGCTTTCTTT
NA,TRBJ2-4,TRBV9,TRBD2,17,CASSPFLGEGLGNIQYF,TGTGCCAGCAGCCCCTTTTTGGGGGAGGGCCTTGGTAACATTCAGTACTTC
NA,TRBJ2-3,TRBV28,TRBD2,20,CASSHMGTSGRIYSTDTQYF,TGTGCCAGCAGCCATATGGGGACTAGCGGGAGGATTTATAGCACAGATACGCAGTATTTT
NA,TRBJ2-7,TRBV4-1,NA,15,CASSQDGGDGYEQYF,TGCGCCAGCAGCCAAGATGGAGGGGACGGATACGAGCAGTACTTC
NA,TRBJ2-7,TRBV23-1,NA,12,CASSHPGDEQYF,TGCGCCAGCAGTCACCCGGGGGACGAGCAGTACTTC
NA,TRBJ1-1,TRBV7-8,NA,17,CASSSQAQARASSEAFF,TGTGCCAGCAGCTCCCAGGCTCAGGCCAGGGCGTCCTCCGAAGCTTTCTTT
NA,TRBJ1-5,TRBV7-8,NA,16,CASSLGGGASNQPQHF,TGTGCCAGCAGCTTGGGGGGAGGGGCGAGCAATCAGCCCCAGCATTTT
few,TRBJ2-7,TRBV7-6,NA,12,CASSPTGSEQYF,TGTGCCAGCAGCCCCACAGGGTCCGAGCAGTACTTC
NA,TRBJ2-7,TRBV9,NA,14,CASSVAGDGRGLYF,TGTGCCAGCAGCGTAGCCGGGGATGGCCGGGGTCTGTACTTC
NA,TRBJ2-1,TRBV7-2,NA,13,CASSFAAYNEQFF,TGTGCCAGCAGCTTTGCGGCATACAATGAGCAGTTCTTC
NA,TRBJ1-3,TRBV13,NA,15,CASSLGRRSGNTIYF,TGTGCCAGCAGCCTTGGCCGCCGCTCTGGAAACACCATATATTTT
NA,TRBJ2-7,TRBV27,TRBD2,14,CASSRGGGSYEQYF,TGTGCCAGCAGTCGCGGGGGGGGCTCCTACGAGCAGTACTTC
NA,TRBJ2-2,TRBV7-7,NA,15,CASSTGAGLNGELFF,TGTGCTAGCAGCACCGGAGCGGGCCTGAACGGGGAGCTGTTTTTT
NA,TRBJ2-2,TRBV4-1,TRBD2,17,CASSQARGLASTGELFF,TGCGCCAGCAGCCAAGCGCGAGGACTAGCCAGCACCGGGGAGCTGTTTTTT
NA,TRBJ2-7,TRBV20-1,TRBD2,10,CSARGAGEYF,TGCAGTGCTAGAGGGGCGGGAGAGTACTTC
NA,TRBJ2-3,TRBV19,NA,12,CASSIGLQPQYF,TGTGCCAGTAGTATAGGACTCCAACCCCAGTATTTT
NA,TRBJ1-2,TRBV2,TRBD1,16,CASGTGGPLSLGGYTF,TGTGCCAGCGGGACAGGGGGCCCCTTGAGTCTTGGGGGCTACACCTTC
NA,TRBJ2-7,TRBV2,NA,13,CASSANRVSEQYF,TGTGCCAGCAGTGCGAATCGGGTTTCAGAGCAGTACTTC
NA,TRBJ2-3,TRBV6-1,NA,11,CASSDSRTQYF,TGTGCCAGCAGCGACAGCAGAACGCAGTATTTT
few,TRBJ1-2,TRBV5-5,NA,13,CASSLTDGYGYTF,TGTGCCAGCAGCTTGACAGACGGCTATGGCTACACCTTC
NA,TRBJ2-5,TRBV5-8,TRBD2,15,CASRELRGSRETQYF,TGTGCCAGCAGGGAACTGCGGGGGTCGCGAGAGACCCAGTACTTC
NA,TRBJ2-4,TRBV7-8,NA,15,CASSHPSGAKNIQYF,TGTGCCAGCAGCCACCCGAGCGGAGCCAAAAACATTCAGTACTTC
few,TRBJ1-1,TRBV5-6,NA,13,CASSLKGGTEAFF,TGTGCCAGCAGCTTGAAAGGGGGCACTGAAGCTTTCTTT
NA,TRBJ2-1,TRBV9,NA,12,CASSVAGNEQFF,TGTGCCAGCAGCGTAGCGGGGAATGAGCAGTTCTTC
NA,TRBJ2-1,TRBV2,TRBD2,15,CASLSREVIGNEQFF,TGTGCCAGCCTGTCGCGGGAGGTGATAGGCAATGAGCAGTTCTTC
few,TRBJ1-1,TRBV6-1,TRBD1,13,CASSGQGHTEAFF,TGTGCCAGCAGTGGACAGGGTCATACTGAAGCTTTCTTT
few,TRBJ1-5,TRBV19,NA,14,CASTNQGGNQPQHF,TGTGCCAGTACGAACCAGGGAGGGAATCAGCCCCAGCATTTT
few,TRBJ2-3,TRBV5-4,TRBD2,16,CASSSLAGGLGDTQYF,TGTGCCAGCAGCTCCTTAGCGGGGGGGCTGGGAGATACGCAGTATTTT
NA,TRBJ2-5,TRBV11-2,TRBD2,16,CASSPSTSGSKETQYF,TGTGCCAGCAGCCCCTCGACTAGCGGGAGTAAAGAGACCCAGTACTTC
NA,TRBJ1-2,TRBV6-5,TRBD1,13,CASRSQGARGYTF,TGTGCCAGCAGATCCCAGGGGGCGAGGGGCTACACCTTC
NA,TRBJ1-3,TRBV14,NA,15,CASSQGLSSGNTIYF,TGTGCCAGCAGCCAAGGACTCTCGAGTGGAAACACCATATATTTT
NA,TRBJ1-5,TRBV5-1,NA,13,CASSAQGNQPQHF,TGCGCCAGCAGCGCACAGGGAAATCAGCCCCAGCATTTT
NA,TRBJ1-1,TRBV7-9,TRBD1,18,CASSSPGQGKEGITEAFF,TGTGCCAGCAGCTCTCCGGGACAGGGAAAGGAGGGAATAACTGAAGCTTTCTTT
NA,TRBJ2-1,TRBV4-2,TRBD2,15,CASSQEVLAYNEQFF,TGTGCCAGCAGCCAAGAGGTACTAGCGTACAATGAGCAGTTCTTC
NA,TRBJ2-3,TRBV14,TRBD1,16,CASSPQGAVVADTQYF,TGTGCCAGCAGCCCACAGGGGGCGGTTGTGGCAGATACGCAGTATTTT
NA,TRBJ1-2,TRBV6-5,NA,14,CARGGRGALWGYTF,TGTGCCAGGGGGGGGCGGGGGGCCCTTTGGGGCTACACCTTC
few,TRBJ1-1,TRBV6-5,TRBD1,13,CASSWTGVTEAFF,TGTGCCAGCAGTTGGACAGGGGTCACTGAAGCTTTCTTT
NA,TRBJ2-5,TRBV30,NA,13,CAWAGAIKETQYF,TGTGCCTGGGCGGGGGCAATAAAAGAGACCCAGTACTTC
NA,TRBJ1-3,TRBV5-1,NA,13,CASSPEATNTIYF,TGCGCCAGCAGCCCAGAGGCTACCAACACCATATATTTT
NA,TRBJ2-5,TRBV4-1,NA,14,CASSQHSGQETQYF,TGCGCCAGCAGCCAACATAGCGGTCAAGAGACCCAGTACTTC
NA,TRBJ2-1,TRBV20-1,NA,10,CSAIHREQFF,TGCAGTGCTATTCACAGAGAGCAGTTCTTC
NA,TRBJ1-5,TRBV19,NA,12,CASTEYDQPQHF,TGTGCCAGTACCGAGTACGATCAGCCCCAGCATTTT